This T cell receptor (beta chain) came from a study of T cell responses to AZD1222 COVID-19 vaccine. Findings of the study overall: The donor group comprised mostly white British people and more females; the analysis possibly underestimated clonal diversity. Only a handful of AZD1222 recipients, roughly six in all, had baseline seropositivity. Nearly half of spike-specific TCRs reportedly go after variant regions that carry no mutations. The peak T cell response came first, and repertoires were sampled only after it.

TCRdb's table, derived via immunoSEQ multiplex PCR, lists solely in-frame clones and lacks some. The table records around 46,000 clones, around nine tenths of them present only once. Concerning this clone: Its matching antigen is unknown.

The sequence was collected from an adult who received the AZD1222 COVID-19 vaccine. The sample consisted of peripheral blood, taken 28 days after the second AZD1222 dose.

In nucleotides, the CDR3 is TGTGCCAGCCGAGGACTAGCGGAAAAGACCCAGTACTTC. As protein: CASRGLAEKTQYF. The rearrangement joins TRBV27 to TRBJ2-5; 10 bases fit TRBD2. The CDR3 is 13 residues long. V trimming: 8 bases; J trimming: 6 bases; junction bases outside the gene matches: 6. Germline V gene lookup returns CDR1 MNHEY and CDR2 SMNVEV (reference sequence).